The 30 T cell receptor beta chains below were found in one sample sequenced in a study of blood T cell repertoires in COVID-19 (dated by TCRdb to between 2020 and 2021). Receptor libraries were prepared by the immunoSEQ multiplex PCR assay. Entries here come from immuneACCESS through TCRdb and include only in-frame sequences with V and J called. Some clones fail to appear in such tables; in the studies checked, an unresolved V gene covers under half of the shortfall, and the cause of the remainder is unknown. Recorded for this sample are 88,000 or so clones; around 81% of them occurred a single time. The ten largest clones represent roughly 10% of the sample. Material for sequencing was peripheral blood. The source of these receptors is a human donor in a cohort sampled during active COVID-19.

This chain uses TRBV4-1 with TRBJ2-6; a weak D match, TRBD2 (6 bases). Trimming shortened V by 0 bases and J by 0 bases, and 9 bases separated the two germline ends. CDR1 is MGHRA and CDR2 is YSYEKL in the germline V gene. This CDR3 has 17 residues. This CDR3 reads CASSQDVGSSGANVLTF. The CDR3 DNA sequence: TGCGCCAGCAGCCAAGATGTCGGGAGCTCTGGGGCCAACGTCCTGACTTTC.

There are a few counts of this clone. The chain links TRBV7-9 to TRBJ2-1, with 12 positions matching TRBD2. Germline CDR1 SEHNR, CDR2 FQNEAQ (reference sequence). This CDR3 has 19 residues. The J segment lost 0 bases and the V segment lost 3 bases, leaving 9 bases of the junction unmatched. CDR3 region: CASSFTSGGPQSSYNEQFF. The CDR3 bases are TGTGCCAGCAGCTTTACTAGCGGGGGGCCCCAAAGCTCCTACAATGAGCAGTTCTTC.

The chain recombines TRBV25-1 with TRBJ1-1; 9 nucleotides agree with TRBD1. CDR1 and CDR2 (germline): MGHDK, SYGVNS. V dropped 0 bases and J dropped 1; count of bases not matched to a gene: 3. The length of the CDR3 is 16 residues. CDR3 DNA sequence: TGTGCCAGCAGTGAATATCACAGGGGGCCGAACACTGAAGCTTTCTTT. This gives the protein CASSEYHRGPNTEAFF.

J is TRBJ2-3 and V is TRBV2; possibly TRBD2 for D (7 bases). V lost 7 bases and J lost 3, with 14 bases in between. The CDR3 covers 14 residues. Per the germline V gene, CDR1 is SNHLY and CDR2 is FYNNEI. CDR3 nucleotide sequence: TGTGCCAGCACGGGGGGCGTGGAAACAGATACGCAGTATTTT. This sequence encodes CASTGGVETDTQYF.

The rearrangement joins TRBV14 to TRBJ2-7, with TRBD1 identical over 8 bases. V dropped 1 base and J dropped 2; count of bases not matched to a gene: 7. The CDR3 length is 16 residues. Germline CDR1 and CDR2: SGHDN and FVKESK. The CDR3 DNA reads as TGTGCCAGCAGCCAAGTGAGGACAGGGAATACCTACGAGCAGTACTTC. Protein product: CASSQVRTGNTYEQYF. Full variable domain (remainder filled in from reference TRBV14 and TRBJ2-7): EAGVTQFPSHSVIEKGQTVTLRCDPISGHDNLYWYRRVMGKEIKFLLHFVKESKQDESGMPNNRFLAERTGGTYSTLKVQPAELEDSGVYFCASSQVRTGNTYEQYFGPGTRLTVT.

The V call is TRBV29-1, the J call TRBJ2-6; D not certain. Trimming took off 3 bases at V and 0 bases at J, with 12 bases between the two ends. Per germline, CDR1 SQVTM and CDR2 ANQGSEA. The CDR3 contains 16 residues. The CDR3 region has the DNA TGCAGCGTTGACCTTGCGAATAGCTCTGGGGCCAACGTCCTGACTTTC. It yields the protein CSVDLANSSGANVLTF. Full variable domain (remainder filled in from reference TRBV29-1 and TRBJ2-6): SAVISQKPSRDICQRGTSLTIQCQVDSQVTMMFWYRQQPGQSLTLIATANQGSEATYESGFVIDKFPISRPNLTFSTLTVSNMSPEDSSIYLCSVDLANSSGANVLTFGAGSRLTVL.

This clone appeared a few times. The gene calls are TRBV30 and TRBJ1-4; 9 bases match TRBD1. The CDR3 covers 14 residues. Germline CDR1 GTSNPN, CDR2 SVGIG (reference sequence). With V trimmed by 7 bases and J by 8 bases, 11 bases remained unmatched. The CDR3 DNA is TGTGCCTCCCGGGACAGGGCCATGAGGGAAAAACTGTTTTTT. Encoded protein: CASRDRAMREKLFF.

This chain connects TRBV30 to TRBJ1-2; unclear D gene. The germline V gene encodes CDR1 GTSNPN and CDR2 SVGIG (reference sequence). This CDR3 has 13 amino acids. The V gene lost 3 bases and the J gene lost 8 bases, with 16 bases spanning the gap. The CDR3 DNA is TGTGCCTGGAGGAGGGAGCAAAGTGAAGGCTACACCTTC. Its translation: CAWRREQSEGYTF.

The chain recombines TRBV19 with TRBJ2-1; 11 positions agree with TRBD1. V lost 3 bases and J lost 7; bases outside the gene matches: 5. The CDR3 has 15 residues. The germline CDR1 and CDR2 sequences are LNHDA and SQIVND (reference sequence). CDR3 DNA: TGTGCCAGTAGTATGGGACAGGGGGAGGGGAATGAGCAGTTCTTC. Translated: CASSMGQGEGNEQFF.

This chain links TRBV5-4 with TRBJ2-7, with a tentative D call TRBD2 (5 bases). Trimming removed 0 bases from V and 6 bases from J, with 16 bases in between. The CDR3 has 15 residues. Germline CDR1 reads SGHNT; CDR2 reads YYREEE (reference sequence). In nucleotides, the CDR3 is TGTGCCAGCAGCTTGGAAGGCGGGCGTCGCGCCGAGCAGTACTTC. Translating it yields CASSLEGGRRAEQYF. Full variable domain (missing parts from reference TRBV5-4 and TRBJ2-7): ETGVTQSPTHLIKTRGQQVTLRCSSQSGHNTVSWYQQALGQGPQFIFQYYREEENGRGNFPPRFSGLQFPNYSSELNVNALELDDSALYLCASSLEGGRRAEQYFGPGTRLTVT.

The chain employs TRBV1 and TRBJ1-2; the table's D call, TRBD1, has no DNA check behind it. TRBV1 is described as a pseudogene. The CDR3 is 14 amino acids. The CDR3 region is CTAGWDSVFYGYTF. The CDR3 region has the DNA TGCACCGCAGGGTGGGACAGCGTTTTCTATGGCTACACCTTC.

V and J are TRBV5-4 and TRBJ2-1; D is unclear. The length of the CDR3 is 13 residues. The V gene lost 1 base and the J gene lost 7 bases, with 9 bases spanning the gap. Germline V gene data show CDR1 as SGHNT and CDR2 as YYREEE (reference sequence). As DNA, the CDR3 is TGTGCCAGCAGCTTGAAACTTACTAATGAGCAGTTCTTC. The encoded protein is CASSLKLTNEQFF.

This chain links TRBV3-1 (or the pseudogene TRBV3-2) with TRBJ1-2, with 8 bases fitting TRBD1. Germline V CDR1 and CDR2: LGHDT, YNNKEL (reference sequence). V was clipped by 1 base and J by 1 base; unmatched bases: 5. The CDR3 covers 16 residues. Here the CDR3 DNA reads TGTGCCAGCAGCCAAGGGGCAGGGGGCCTTAACTATGGCTACACCTTC. Residues: CASSQGAGGLNYGYTF.

This chain connects TRBV7-3 to TRBJ2-1; 14 nucleotides line up with TRBD2. The CDR3 spans 13 residues. With 5 bases clipped from V and 13 bases from J, the junction kept 4 bases outside the gene matches. Looked up from germline, CDR1 is SGHTA and CDR2 is FQGTGA. The CDR3 reads CASSLTSGGAQFF. As DNA, the CDR3 is TGTGCCAGCAGCCTGACTAGCGGGGGGGCCCAGTTCTTC. Full variable domain (outside the CDR3, taken from reference TRBV7-3 and TRBJ2-1): GAGVSQTPSNKVTEKGKYVELRCDPISGHTALYWYRQSLGQGPEFLIYFQGTGAADDSGLPNDRFFAVRPEGSVSTLKIQRTERGDSAVYLCASSLTSGGAQFFGPGTRLTVL.

V usage is TRBV29-1 and J usage is TRBJ2-1; 8 positions agree with TRBD2. CDR3 length equals 14 residues. J gave up 7 bases and V 6 bases, and 11 bases lay outside the gene matches. Germline V CDR1 and CDR2: SQVTM, ANQGSEA. The CDR3 reads CSVPPGTRDNEQFF. In DNA, the CDR3 is TGCAGCGTGCCCCCCGGGACTAGGGATAATGAGCAGTTCTTC.

The rearrangement uses TRBV14 and TRBJ2-2; D unresolved. Germline V gene data show CDR1 as SGHDN and CDR2 as FVKESK. CDR3 length: 13 residues. Trimming pared 5 bases from V and 8 bases from J, leaving 12 bases between. The CDR3 DNA reads TGTGCCAGCAGCGGTGCGACTGTGGGGGAGCTGTTTTTT. This gives the protein CASSGATVGELFF.

The chain joins TRBV18 to TRBJ1-5, with D perhaps matching TRBD1 (5 bases). This CDR3 has 14 amino acids. Germline CDR1 reads KGHSH; CDR2 reads LQKENI. V dropped 4 bases and J dropped 0 bases, with 7 bases sitting between them. The CDR3: CASSLTVSNQPQHF. The CDR3 DNA follows: TGTGCCAGCTCACTGACAGTTAGCAATCAGCCCCAGCATTTT.

V is TRBV11-1 and J is TRBJ2-3, with no clear D. CDR3 size: 14 residues. Per germline, CDR1 SGHAT and CDR2 FQDESV (reference sequence). Deletions cut 2 bases from V and 3 bases from J, with 9 bases between. The CDR3 region is CASSLMEKTDTQYF. As DNA, the CDR3 is TGTGCCAGCAGCTTAATGGAGAAGACAGATACGCAGTATTTT.

The CDR3 sequence is CASSPIQGGTEAFF. DNA for the CDR3: TGTGCCAGCAGTCCTATACAGGGTGGCACTGAAGCTTTCTTT. The V call is TRBV27, the J call TRBJ1-1; TRBD1 might be the D (6 bases). The V and J ends lost 5 bases and 4 bases respectively, with 14 bases between them. CDR3 length: 14 amino acids. Per the germline V gene, CDR1 is MNHEY and CDR2 is SMNVEV (reference sequence).

The V and J genes are TRBV6-1 and TRBJ1-5; a possible D gene is TRBD1 (5 bases). The V end lost 2 bases, the J end lost 5 bases, and 16 bases lay between the germline ends. The CDR3 is 16 residues long. The V gene's germline CDR1 is MNHNS and CDR2 SASEGT. CDR3 DNA sequence: TGTGCCAGCAGTGAACGGGGGGGGGAGAAGGATCAGCCCCAGCATTTT. It yields the protein CASSERGGEKDQPQHF.

The chain carries TRBV10-1 and TRBJ2-3; 8 nucleotides line up with TRBD2. V shed 2 bases, J shed 6 bases, and the junction held 1 base outside the gene matches. This CDR3 is built from 13 residues. The germline V gene encodes CDR1 WNHNN and CDR2 SYGVQD (reference sequence). In DNA form, the CDR3 reads TGCGCCAGCAGTGAGGGCGGGAGGGATACGCAGTATTTT. Translating gives CASSEGGRDTQYF.

The rearrangement joins TRBV4-2 to TRBJ1-3; D remains unclear. Per the germline V gene, CDR1 is LGHNA and CDR2 is YNFKEQ. The V gene lost 0 bases and the J gene lost 2 bases, with 14 bases spanning the gap. The CDR3 has 17 amino acids. The chain's CDR3 is CASSQDWRGVAGNTIYF. CDR3 DNA: TGTGCCAGCAGCCAAGATTGGCGCGGTGTCGCTGGAAACACCATATATTTT.

The V and J genes are TRBV7-3 and TRBJ2-3, with TRBD2 matching 7 bases. Germline loops: CDR1 SGHTA, CDR2 FQGTGA. The CDR3 is 15 residues long. The J segment lost 3 bases and the V segment lost 2 bases, leaving 5 bases of the junction unmatched. DNA of the CDR3: TGTGCCAGCAGCTTAGAGGCGGGAGAAACAGATACGCAGTATTTT. Translating it yields CASSLEAGETDTQYF.

This rearrangement joins TRBV28 to TRBJ2-1; TRBD2 aligns across 11 bases. The germline CDR1 and CDR2 sequences are MDHEN and SYDVKM. V lost 5 bases to trimming and J lost 6 bases; unmatched junction nucleotides: 6. This CDR3 contains 15 residues. CDR3 DNA: TGTGCCAGCAGTCCCATAGCGGGGGGGAGCAATGAGCAGTTCTTC. This translates into CASSPIAGGSNEQFF.

V gene TRBV24-1 combines with J gene TRBJ2-7, with TRBD1 matching over 8 bases. Germline values: CDR1 KGHDR, CDR2 SFDVKD. After removal of 3 bases from V and 3 bases from J, the junction contained 9 bases not matched to a gene. This CDR3 contains 16 residues. The CDR3 is CATSDPGTGTRYEQYF. Here the CDR3 DNA reads TGTGCCACCAGTGATCCAGGGACAGGTACACGCTACGAGCAGTACTTC.

This chain links TRBV24-1 with TRBJ1-5; D is perhaps TRBD1 (6 bases). The germline CDR1 and CDR2 sequences are KGHDR and SFDVKD. The CDR3 has 18 amino acids. V was pared by 2 bases and J by 0 bases, with 16 bases between. The CDR3 region has the DNA TGTGCCACCAGTGATTCCGCAGGGGATTTCTATAGCAATCAGCCCCAGCATTTT. Translation: CATSDSAGDFYSNQPQHF.

V is TRBV9 and J is TRBJ2-1; 11 bases fit TRBD2. CDR3 length equals 18 residues. V dropped 0 bases and J dropped 7; count of bases not matched to a gene: 12. Per germline, CDR1 SGDLS and CDR2 YYNGEE. CDR3 sequence: CASSVATPTSGRGNEQFF. Written as DNA, the CDR3 is TGTGCCAGCAGCGTAGCCACCCCTACTAGCGGGAGAGGGAATGAGCAGTTCTTC. Using reference TRBV9 and TRBJ2-1 for the parts outside the CDR3, the full variable domain is DSGVTQTPKHLITATGQRVTLRCSPRSGDLSVYWYQQSLDQGLQFLIQYYNGEERAKGNILERFSAQQFPDLHSELNLSSLELGDSALYFCASSVATPTSGRGNEQFFGPGTRLTVL.

The chain recombines TRBV5-1 with TRBJ2-5; 13 bases match TRBD2. The CDR3 length is 16 residues. Germline V gives CDR1 SGHRS, CDR2 YFSETQ. Trimming removed 2 bases from V and 2 bases from J; junction bases left unmatched: 3. CDR3 in DNA: TGCGCCAGCAGCTTCATGGGACTAGCGGGACAAGAGACCCAGTACTTC. Its protein is CASSFMGLAGQETQYF.

This clone was observed a single time. Here the CDR3 reads CASSLVGLAGSSGANVLTF. DNA for the CDR3: TGTGCCAGCAGCTTGGTGGGCCTAGCGGGAAGCTCTGGGGCCAACGTCCTGACTTTC. This chain joins TRBV5-6 and TRBJ2-6, with TRBD2 matching over 9 bases. Trimming removed 0 bases from V and 0 bases from J; junction bases left unmatched: 7. The CDR3 contains 19 residues. Germline V gene data show CDR1 as SGHDT and CDR2 as YYEEEE.

The J gene is TRBJ2-1, the V gene TRBV9, with 9 bases identical to TRBD2. The CDR3 sequence is 15 residues long. Trimming cost V 4 bases and J 9 bases; bases outside gene matches: 11. The germline gives CDR1 SGDLS, CDR2 YYNGEE. CDR3 DNA: TGTGCCAGCAGCCCGTTGCGGGAGGGGGTTGGTGAGCAGTTCTTC. It yields the protein CASSPLREGVGEQFF.